The 21 T cell receptor beta chains below all came from one sample that was sequenced in a study of cytomegalovirus exposure and HLA in healthy donors. The PCR made use of 60 Vbeta and 13 Jbeta primers. Profiling relied on immunoSEQ multiplex PCR, and the TCRdb table lists in-frame clones only, not all of them. There are a few hundred thousand clones in the sample; around four fifths occur only once, and about 2% lies in the top ten. The sequencing sample was made of PBMCs. The receptors stem from a woman between 40 and 50 years old in good health and CMV-seropositive.

This clone occurred a few times. The chain joins TRBV27 to TRBJ1-6, with D unresolved. CDR3 size: 11 residues. V lost 7 bases and J 10 bases, leaving 8 bases between the germline ends. Germline V CDR1 and CDR2: MNHEY, SMNVEV (reference sequence). The CDR3 sequence is CASIRFSPLHF. In DNA, the CDR3 is TGTGCCAGCATCAGGTTCTCACCCCTCCACTTT.

This sequence joins TRBV2 and TRBJ2-1; TRBD2 is a possible D gene (6 bases). V lost 3 bases to trimming and J lost 4 bases, with 13 bases between them. The CDR3 is 15 residues long. Germline lookup yields CDR1 SNHLY and CDR2 FYNNEI. Written as DNA, the CDR3 is TGTGCCAGCAGTGACCCGGGAGTGGGGTACAATGAGCAGTTCTTC. Its protein is CASSDPGVGYNEQFF.

The chain uses TRBV18 and TRBJ2-7, with D possibly being TRBD2 (6 bases). This CDR3 is built from 14 residues. In germline, CDR1 is KGHSH, CDR2 LQKENI. V gave up 3 bases and J gave up 2 bases, with 11 bases separating them. CDR3 in DNA: TGTGCCAGCTCACCCGGGACTCCGGCCTACGAGCAGTACTTC. Translating it yields CASSPGTPAYEQYF.

This sequence joins TRBV29-1 and TRBJ2-5, with TRBD2 identical over 13 bases. The V gene's germline CDR1 is SQVTM and CDR2 ANQGSEA. CDR3 length equals 18 residues. The trim removed 1 base at V and 7 bases at J, leaving 15 bases unmatched. The CDR3 DNA sequence: TGCAGCGTTGAAGCTCCACTAGCGGGAGGGCTGAGGGGCGGGACCCAGTACTTC. It encodes CSVEAPLAGGLRGGTQYF. The full variable domain, its missing parts supplied by reference TRBV29-1 and TRBJ2-5, is SAVISQKPSRDICQRGTSLTIQCQVDSQVTMMFWYRQQPGQSLTLIATANQGSEATYESGFVIDKFPISRPNLTFSTLTVSNMSPEDSSIYLCSVEAPLAGGLRGGTQYFGPGTRLLVL.

The CDR3 region has the DNA TGTGCCAGCAGCTTACAGGGTCGGAACACTGAAGCTTTCTTT. This translates into CASSLQGRNTEAFF. The V call is TRBV13, the J call TRBJ1-1, with TRBD1 as a possible D gene (5 bases). Germline-derived CDR1 and CDR2 are PRHDT and FYEKMQ (reference sequence). Trimming shortened V by 2 bases and J by 1 base, and 8 bases separated the two germline ends. The CDR3 consists of 14 residues.

V is TRBV29-1 and J is TRBJ2-7; TRBD2 is a possible D gene (5 bases). The V end was cut by 4 bases, the J end by 4 bases, with 11 bases between. The CDR3 runs to 12 residues. Looked up from germline, CDR1 is SQVTM and CDR2 is ANQGSEA. The CDR3 spells CSVGFGVYEQYF. The CDR3 coding sequence is TGCAGCGTTGGGTTCGGGGTTTACGAGCAGTACTTC.

The rearrangement links TRBV9 to TRBJ2-7; 10 nucleotides line up with TRBD1. This CDR3 is 15 amino acids long. The germline V gene encodes CDR1 SGDLS and CDR2 YYNGEE. J was trimmed by 5 bases and V by 4 bases; bases with no gene match: 9. This CDR3 is CASSPVGDRGHEQYF. Here the CDR3 DNA reads TGTGCCAGCAGCCCGGTCGGGGACAGGGGCCACGAGCAGTACTTC.

The chain links TRBV6-1 to TRBJ1-5, with D tentatively TRBD1 (6 bases). Germline CDR1 MNHNS, CDR2 SASEGT. Trimming stripped 3 bases from V and 7 bases from J, with 10 bases between. The CDR3 consists of 13 residues. The CDR3 bases are TGTGCCAGCAGTGAGTACAGGGAACAGCCCCAGCATTTT. Protein: CASSEYREQPQHF.

The J gene is TRBJ1-5, the V gene TRBV7-9; D perhaps matches TRBD1 (5 bases). The length of the CDR3 is 12 residues. Trimming removed 5 bases from V and 6 bases from J, with 8 bases in between. Germline V gene sequence: CDR1 SEHNR, CDR2 FQNEAQ (reference sequence). The CDR3 DNA is TGTGCCAGCAGCGAGGACACTCAGCCCCAGCATTTT. This translates into CASSEDTQPQHF.

The table lists this clone with a few counts. The V and J genes are TRBV19 and TRBJ2-1; D gene uncertain. Germline assignment: CDR1 LNHDA and CDR2 SQIVND (reference sequence). V was clipped by 3 bases and J by 10 bases, with 19 bases between them. This CDR3 spans 15 amino acids. The CDR3 protein is CASSIYAAQVGEQFF. The CDR3 DNA sequence: TGTGCCAGTAGTATCTACGCGGCCCAAGTCGGGGAGCAGTTCTTC.

The chain employs TRBV9 and TRBJ1-1; the D is unclear. Germline V gene data show CDR1 as SGDLS and CDR2 as YYNGEE. This CDR3 is 14 amino acids long. Between the trimmed V and J ends, which lost 0 bases and 1 base, there was a span of 7 bases. In DNA, the CDR3 is TGTGCCAGCAGCGTAGGGGCAGCGAACACTGAAGCTTTCTTT. It specifies CASSVGAANTEAFF.

V and J are TRBV2 and TRBJ2-7, with D perhaps matching TRBD1 (5 bases). CDR1 is SNHLY, CDR2 FYNNEI, per germline. The CDR3 spans 12 residues. V was trimmed by 5 bases and J by 3 bases, leaving 8 bases between them. The CDR3 DNA follows: TGTGCCAGCAGTTCTGACAGCTACGAGCAGTACTTC. Translating gives CASSSDSYEQYF. Supplemented by reference TRBV2 and TRBJ2-7, the full variable domain reads EPEVTQTPSHQVTQMGQEVILRCVPISNHLYFYWYRQILGQKVEFLVSFYNNEISEKSEIFDDQFSVERPDGSNFTLKIRSTKLEDSAMYFCASSSDSYEQYFGPGTRLTVT.

V gene TRBV5-1 combines with J gene TRBJ2-2; 9 positions match TRBD1. CDR3 size: 14 residues. Germline CDR1 is SGHRS and CDR2 is YFSETQ. With 9 bases clipped from V and 7 bases from J, the junction kept 10 bases outside the gene matches. In DNA form, the CDR3 reads TGCGCCATTCGGACAGGGGATTTGAACGGGGAGCTGTTTTTT. It translates to CAIRTGDLNGELFF.

This chain links TRBV2 with TRBJ1-1, with 10 bases that match TRBD1. The length of the CDR3 is 18 residues. V lost 0 bases and J lost 4; bases outside the gene matches: 11. Germline CDR1 and CDR2: SNHLY and FYNNEI. CDR3 residues: CASSEALTGGGRITEAFF. Here the CDR3 DNA reads TGTGCCAGCAGTGAAGCCTTGACAGGGGGCGGCAGGATCACTGAAGCTTTCTTT.

This clone was observed a single time. The chain carries TRBV5-1 and TRBJ1-1; 9 bases agree with TRBD1. From germline, CDR1 is SGHRS and CDR2 YFSETQ. With V trimmed by 4 bases and J by 4 bases, 2 bases remained unmatched. The CDR3 loop spans 13 amino acids. The CDR3 DNA is TGCGCCAGCAGCCCGGGACAGGGCACTGAAGCTTTCTTT. It specifies CASSPGQGTEAFF.

This sequence joins TRBV5-6 and TRBJ1-1; D might be TRBD1 (6 bases). From germline, CDR1 is SGHDT and CDR2 YYEEEE. Trimming left V 2 bases short and J 8 bases short, with 10 bases between. CDR3 size: 12 residues. The CDR3 DNA reads TGTGCCAGCAGCTTACAGGGCACCGAAGCTTTCTTT. It specifies CASSLQGTEAFF.

The chain employs TRBV14 and TRBJ2-4; the D is unclear. Germline assignment: CDR1 SGHDN and CDR2 FVKESK. This CDR3 has 12 amino acids. V lost 0 bases, J lost 6 bases, and 3 bases lay in between. CDR3 bases: TGTGCCAGCAGCCAAGAGAGAAACATTCAGTACTTC. Translated, it gives CASSQERNIQYF.

The count of this clone is one. The V and J genes are TRBV4-1 and TRBJ1-2; 7 positions match TRBD1. Germline V gene lookup returns CDR1 MGHRA and CDR2 YSYEKL. V trimming: 0 bases; J trimming: 4 bases; junction bases outside the gene matches: 8. This CDR3 spans 16 amino acids. CDR3 in DNA: TGCGCCAGCAGCCAAGATAGGGAAACAGGGGTCTATGGCTACACCTTC. Amino acids: CASSQDRETGVYGYTF.

In its sample, this clone was seen a few times. The V and J genes are TRBV4-2 and TRBJ2-5; 9 bases map to TRBD2. The CDR3 sequence is 17 residues long. Germline V lookup: CDR1 LGHNA, CDR2 YNFKEQ. After removal of 1 base from V and 5 bases from J, the junction contained 11 bases not matched to a gene. The CDR3 coding sequence is TGTGCCAGCAGCCAAGGATCAAGCGCGGGAGGGAGGGAGACCCAGTACTTC. This encodes CASSQGSSAGGRETQYF.

A few counts support this clone. The chain has TRBV28 and TRBJ2-3, with D maybe TRBD2 (7 bases). Trimming left V 3 bases short and J 2 bases short, with 12 bases between. Germline values: CDR1 MDHEN, CDR2 SYDVKM. This CDR3 region has 15 residues. CDR3 loop: CASSLWGGPTDTQYF. The CDR3, as DNA: TGTGCCAGCAGTTTGTGGGGGGGCCCCACAGATACGCAGTATTTT.

This chain uses TRBV10-3 with TRBJ2-3, with 12 bases identical to TRBD2. Per germline, CDR1 ENHRY and CDR2 SYGVKD. With 6 bases clipped from V and 2 bases from J, the junction kept 6 bases outside the gene matches. This CDR3 has 16 residues. The DNA of the CDR3 is TGTGCCATCAGGGGGACTAGCGGGCCGAACACAGATACGCAGTATTTT. Translated: CAIRGTSGPNTDTQYF.